This TCR beta chain was sequenced in a study of shared clonotypes between healthy human individuals. Study results and caveats: A generally larger estimated richness was seen in naive subsets than in memory subsets.

Comments on this clone: Its antigen is unidentified.

Germline V gene lookup returns CDR1 MDHEN and CDR2 SYDVKM. The CDR3 spans 16 residues. Trimming removed 5 bases from V and 3 bases from J; junction bases left unmatched: 7. Profiling relied on immunoSEQ multiplex PCR, and the TCRdb table lists in-frame clones only, not all of them. The sample consists of around 2.1 million clones, approximately 96% of them appearing once. The TCR sequence derives from a man aged 18 to 30 in good health. This chain joins TRBV28 and TRBJ1-1, with TRBD1 matching 12 bases. Sequencing was carried out using naive CD4+ T cells sorted from blood. Stated subset: CD45RA+ positively selected. CDR3 protein: CASSPPGQGADTEAFF. CDR3 bases: TGTGCCAGCAGTCCACCGGGACAGGGGGCGGACACTGAAGCTTTCTTT.